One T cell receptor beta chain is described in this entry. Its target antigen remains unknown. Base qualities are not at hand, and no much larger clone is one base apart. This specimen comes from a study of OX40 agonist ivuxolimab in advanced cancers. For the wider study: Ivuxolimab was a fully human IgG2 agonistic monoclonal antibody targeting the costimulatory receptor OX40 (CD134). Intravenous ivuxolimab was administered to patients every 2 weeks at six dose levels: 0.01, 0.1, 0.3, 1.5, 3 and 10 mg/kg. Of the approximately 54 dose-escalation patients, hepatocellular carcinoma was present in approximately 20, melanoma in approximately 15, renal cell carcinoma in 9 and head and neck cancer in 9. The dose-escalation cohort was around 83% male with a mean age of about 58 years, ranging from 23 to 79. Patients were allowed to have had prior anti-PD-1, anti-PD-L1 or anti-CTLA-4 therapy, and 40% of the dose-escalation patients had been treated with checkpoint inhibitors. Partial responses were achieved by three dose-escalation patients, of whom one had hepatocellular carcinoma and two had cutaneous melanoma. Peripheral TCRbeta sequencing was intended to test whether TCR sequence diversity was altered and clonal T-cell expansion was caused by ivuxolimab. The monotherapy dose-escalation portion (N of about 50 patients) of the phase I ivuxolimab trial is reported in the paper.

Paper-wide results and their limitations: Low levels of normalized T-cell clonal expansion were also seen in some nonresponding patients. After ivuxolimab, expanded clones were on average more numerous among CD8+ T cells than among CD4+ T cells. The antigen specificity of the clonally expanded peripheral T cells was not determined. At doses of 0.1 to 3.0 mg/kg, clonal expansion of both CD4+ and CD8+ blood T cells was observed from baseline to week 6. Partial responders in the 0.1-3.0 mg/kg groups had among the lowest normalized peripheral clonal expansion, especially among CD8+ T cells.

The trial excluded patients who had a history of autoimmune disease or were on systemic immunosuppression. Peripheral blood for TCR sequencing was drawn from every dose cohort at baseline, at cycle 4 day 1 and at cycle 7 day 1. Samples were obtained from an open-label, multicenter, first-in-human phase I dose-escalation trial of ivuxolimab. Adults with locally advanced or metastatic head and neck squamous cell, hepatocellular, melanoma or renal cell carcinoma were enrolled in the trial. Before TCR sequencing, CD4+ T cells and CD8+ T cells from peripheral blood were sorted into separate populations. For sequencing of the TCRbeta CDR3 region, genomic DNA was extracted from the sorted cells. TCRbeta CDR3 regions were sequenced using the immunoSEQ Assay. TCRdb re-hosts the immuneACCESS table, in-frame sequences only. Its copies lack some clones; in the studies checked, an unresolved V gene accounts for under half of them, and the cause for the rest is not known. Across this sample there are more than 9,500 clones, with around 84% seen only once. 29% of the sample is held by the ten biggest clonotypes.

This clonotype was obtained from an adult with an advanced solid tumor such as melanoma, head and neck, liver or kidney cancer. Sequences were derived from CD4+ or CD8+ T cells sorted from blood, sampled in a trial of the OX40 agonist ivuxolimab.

The encoded CDR3 is CASSYGRGGITDTQYF. The bases read TGTGCCAGCAGTTACGGCCGGGGGGGGATCACAGATACGCAGTATTTT. The chain employs TRBV6-5 and TRBJ2-3; 8 bases in between match TRBD2. Germline trimming amounts to 2 bases on V and 2 bases on J, with 6 as the count of junction bases outside the gene matches. From a lookup of the germline V gene, CDR1 and CDR2 are MNHEY and SVGAGI. The CDR3 starts with the cysteine, ends with the phenylalanine, and has 16 residues. The DNA shown is the 48-base CDR3, in frame from base 1.